The sequence of this T cell receptor beta chain was determined in a study of blood T cell repertoires in COVID-19. Assignments of participants to cohorts depended upon their own reported clinical history. Libraries were prepared by immunoSEQ multiplex PCR; TCRdb keeps only in-frame clonotypes and omits some of them. Here the sample spans 250,000 or so clones, over 80% being singletons. Germline V gives CDR1 SGHDN, CDR2 FVKESK. The CDR3 sequence is 15 residues long. Trimming cost V 0 bases and J 2 bases; bases outside gene matches: 2. V usage is TRBV14 and J usage is TRBJ1-1; 8 bases are shared with TRBD1. The receptor's source is a human donor in a cohort exposed to, infected with or recovered from COVID-19 (not recorded which). The donor label of this sample is uncertain. Sequenced material: PBMCs or T cells enriched from blood (not recorded which). The CDR3 reads CASSQEDRVNTEAFF. CDR3 nucleotides: TGTGCCAGCAGCCAAGAGGACAGGGTAAACACTGAAGCTTTCTTT.